This T cell receptor beta chain emerged from a study of blood T cells in healthy people across ages. Trimming shortened V by 5 bases and J by 4 bases, and 20 bases separated the two germline ends. Germline-derived CDR1 and CDR2 are MGHRA and YSYEKL. The CDR3 length is 16 residues. The table lists this clonotype with a few counts. Total RNA extraction produced at least 5 micrograms (per sample) for the study. Then a second PCR, running roughly 7 to 11 cycles, was carried out with a sample-barcoded 5' primer and a J-beta primer mix. MiXCR was run by TCRdb on the 5' RACE reads, yielding one entry per CDR3 protein. Here the sample spans about 900,000 distinct CDR3 sequences, under 50% being singletons.

This TCR was sampled from a man aged 25-45 years in good health. What was sequenced was blood. The rearrangement uses TRBV4-1 and TRBJ1-1; D unclear. The CDR3 DNA reads TGCGCCAGCAGCACGGGCCTTTGGAGGGAGGTCACTGAAGCTTTCTTT. Protein: CASSTGLWREVTEAFF.